This T cell receptor (beta chain) originates from a study of T cells in localized non-small cell lung cancer. This clone came up a few times. Antigen specificity is unknown. Study findings and constraints: Longer overall survival associated with higher blood T cell density; shorter survival with higher adjacent-lung clonality. Median detection of top 100 tumor clones in adjacent lung was 57 clones. Sequence data derive from only one tumor region, so heterogeneity remains possible.

Trimming shortened V by 5 bases and J by 0 bases, and 8 bases separated the two germline ends. Per the germline V gene, CDR1 is MNHEY and CDR2 is SMNVEV (reference sequence). The CDR3 consists of 14 residues. The assay was immunoSEQ multiplex PCR, and TCRdb's table has in-frame clones only and misses some. The sample includes around 100,000 clones, roughly 89% of them seen just once. This receptor was identified in a man aged 35-69 years with stage I squamous cell lung carcinoma. The chain carries TRBV27 and TRBJ1-3; no clear D gene. The specimen comprised peripheral blood, sampled before any cancer treatment. CDR3 region: CASSRSGSGNTIYF. For the CDR3, the DNA is TGTGCCAGCAGTAGGAGTGGCTCTGGAAACACCATATATTTT.